This T cell receptor (beta chain) appears in the sequencing data of a study of blood T cells in healthy people across ages. CDR1 and CDR2 (germline): SQVTM, ANQGSEA. The CDR3 length is 13 residues. Trimming took 1 base from V and 7 from J; bases not matched to a gene: 3. Only a few counts were recorded for this clonotype. With a J-beta primer mix and a sample-barcoded 5' primer, a second PCR ran roughly 7 to 11 cycles. TCRdb re-called the 5' RACE reads with MiXCR, one entry per CDR3 protein. This sample has 890,000 or so distinct CDR3 sequences; about 59% occur once, and the top ten carry around 30%. This TCR came from a man aged 30-40 years in good health. The chain recombines TRBV29-1 with TRBJ2-1; TRBD2 agrees at 8 bases. The sequencing input was blood. CDR3 sequence: CSVEAGGRNEQFF. The CDR3 nucleotides read TGCAGCGTTGAAGCGGGGGGGAGAAATGAGCAGTTCTTC.